The 25 T cell receptor beta chains listed next were all sequenced from one sample in a study of T cells in Graves' hyperthyroidism and ophthalmopathy. What was amplified from RNA transcripts were TCR beta CDR3 regions. With the HTBI primer set, the TCR CDR3 went through a first round of RT-PCR. Via MiXCR, TCRdb re-called the multiplex PCR reads, giving one row per CDR3 protein. The sample lists over 300,000 distinct CDR3 sequences, approximately 15% occurring once. Sequencing was carried out using blood. Receptors originate from a woman in her thirties or forties with Graves' ophthalmopathy.

The rearrangement links TRBV9 to TRBJ2-3; 8 bases match TRBD1. The V gene's germline CDR1 is SGDLS and CDR2 YYNGEE. Trimming cost V 2 bases and J 2 bases; bases outside gene matches: 13. This CDR3 region has 18 residues. In nucleotides, the CDR3 is TGTGCCAGCAGCGTCCAAGAGTGGACAGGGCTCAACACAGATACGCAGTATTTT. This sequence encodes CASSVQEWTGLNTDTQYF. The complete variable domain, with remaining parts taken from reference TRBV9 and TRBJ2-3, reads DSGVTQTPKHLITATGQRVTLRCSPRSGDLSVYWYQQSLDQGLQFLIQYYNGEERAKGNILERFSAQQFPDLHSELNLSSLELGDSALYFCASSVQEWTGLNTDTQYFGPGTRLTVL.

The table lists this clonotype with many counts. The V and J genes are TRBV7-2 and TRBJ1-2, with TRBD1 as a possible D gene (6 bases). The germline V gene encodes CDR1 SGHTA and CDR2 FQGNSA. This CDR3 has 15 residues. With 5 bases removed from V and 2 bases from J, the gap between germline ends came to 15 bases. The DNA of the CDR3 is TGTGCCAGCAGCCCTGGCGGGGGCTCCAACTATGGCTACACCTTC. The encoded protein is CASSPGGGSNYGYTF.

The chain uses TRBV5-1 and TRBJ2-5, with TRBD1 identical over 7 bases. Germline trimming cut 4 bases from V and 2 bases from J; bases unmatched to any gene: 5. There are 14 residues in the CDR3. Looked up from germline, CDR1 is SGHRS and CDR2 is YFSETQ. CDR3: CASSPGQLQETQYF. Written as DNA, the CDR3 is TGCGCCAGCAGCCCGGGACAGCTACAAGAGACCCAGTACTTC.

The chain has TRBV30 and TRBJ2-4, with 7 nucleotides matching TRBD2. Germline V gives CDR1 GTSNPN, CDR2 SVGIG (reference sequence). The CDR3 has 15 amino acids. The J segment lost 9 bases and the V segment lost 3 bases, leaving 14 bases of the junction unmatched. Here the CDR3 DNA reads TGTGCCTGGAGCGCTCGGGGACTACCCGACCCCATTCAGTACTTC. As protein: CAWSARGLPDPIQYF.

The chain couples TRBV20-1 to TRBJ1-1; 7 nucleotides line up with TRBD1. Germline-derived CDR1 and CDR2 are DFQATT and SNEGSKA (reference sequence). J gave up 3 bases and V 6 bases, and 7 bases lay outside the gene matches. The CDR3 consists of 13 residues. CDR3 region: CSASGTGDTEAFF. CDR3 nucleotide sequence: TGCAGTGCCAGCGGTACAGGGGACACTGAAGCTTTCTTT.

This clonotype appeared many times. The J gene is TRBJ2-3, the V gene TRBV7-6, with 10 bases identical to TRBD2. V gave up 2 bases and J gave up 0 bases; unmatched junction bases: 5. Per the germline V gene, CDR1 is SGHVS and CDR2 is FNYEAQ. The CDR3 has 17 residues. CDR3 DNA: TGTGCCAGCAGCTTAAGCCTAGCGGGGGATAGCACAGATACGCAGTATTTT. It is translated as CASSLSLAGDSTDTQYF.

The rearrangement uses TRBV30 and TRBJ1-2; D is ambiguous. Germline V gives CDR1 GTSNPN, CDR2 SVGIG (reference sequence). V lost 2 bases and J lost 5, with 6 bases in between. The CDR3 extends over 11 amino acids. CDR3 DNA sequence: TGTGCCTGGAGTCACGGGTATGGCTACACCTTC. Translated: CAWSHGYGYTF. Supplemented by reference TRBV30 and TRBJ1-2, the full variable domain reads SQTIHQWPATLVQPVGSPLSLECTVEGTSNPNLYWYRQAAGRGLQLLFYSVGIGQISSEVPQNLSASRPQDRQFILSSKKLLLSDSGFYLCAWSHGYGYTFGSGTRLTVV.

This clonotype was detected ten times or more. Here the CDR3 DNA reads TGTGCCAGCCGACCCCAAGACACAGATACGCAGTATTTT. This translates into CASRPQDTDTQYF. The rearrangement uses TRBV27 and TRBJ2-3; D gene uncertain. This CDR3 has 13 amino acids. Per the germline V gene, CDR1 is MNHEY and CDR2 is SMNVEV (reference sequence). Deletions cut 8 bases from V and 2 bases from J, with 11 bases between.

This clonotype was observed a few times. The chain carries TRBV5-1 and TRBJ1-6; D may be TRBD1 (6 bases). Germline V gene data show CDR1 as SGHRS and CDR2 as YFSETQ. The CDR3 covers 17 residues. V was trimmed by 4 bases and J by 9 bases, leaving 23 bases between them. Written as DNA, the CDR3 is TGCGCCAGCAGCCCACGGGGGGCCCAGGAAACAGCTTCACCCCTCCACTTT. This sequence encodes CASSPRGAQETASPLHF.

This chain joins TRBV28 and TRBJ1-6; maybe TRBD1 (5 bases). CDR3 length: 15 amino acids. The V end was cut by 11 bases, the J end by 4 bases, with 18 bases between. The V gene's germline CDR1 is MDHEN and CDR2 SYDVKM. CDR3 DNA sequence: TGTGCCGCAGCCGGGACGGATTTATATAATTCACCCCTCCACTTT. Translation: CAAAGTDLYNSPLHF.

This clonotype was seen ten or more times. The J gene is TRBJ2-3, the V gene TRBV11-2, with a tentative D call TRBD2 (6 bases). Germline V gene lookup returns CDR1 SGHAT and CDR2 FQNNGV. V was clipped by 1 base and J by 0 bases, with 8 bases between them. The CDR3 sequence is 15 residues long. For the CDR3, the DNA is TGTGCCAGCAGCTTAGCGGGAGCGAGCACAGATACGCAGTATTTT. Its protein product is CASSLAGASTDTQYF.

The V call is TRBV24-1, the J call TRBJ2-3, with 8 bases lining up with TRBD1. The V segment lost 4 bases and the J segment 1 base; nucleotides outside the gene matches: 0. This CDR3 is built from 14 residues. Germline V CDR1 and CDR2: KGHDR, SFDVKD. The CDR3 sequence is CATSETGGTDTQYF. The CDR3 DNA reads as TGTGCCACCAGTGAGACAGGGGGCACAGATACGCAGTATTTT.

In its sample, this clonotype was seen many times. The chain recombines TRBV30 with TRBJ1-1; D is uncertain. Germline V gene sequence: CDR1 GTSNPN, CDR2 SVGIG (reference sequence). The V end was cut by 5 bases, the J end by 1 base, with 11 bases between. There are 13 residues in the CDR3. This CDR3 is CAWGLLTNTEAFF. The CDR3 bases are TGTGCCTGGGGACTCCTCACGAACACTGAAGCTTTCTTT.

This clonotype was seen at least ten times. The V gene is TRBV28, the J gene TRBJ1-5, with D tentatively TRBD1 (6 bases). The CDR3 totals 14 residues. The V gene lost 6 bases and the J gene lost 6 bases, with 15 bases spanning the gap. Germline CDR1 reads MDHEN; CDR2 reads SYDVKM. DNA of the CDR3: TGTGCCAGCAGCCAAAACAGGGTCGGTCAGCCCCAGCATTTT. Translated: CASSQNRVGQPQHF.

At least ten counts were recorded for this clonotype. The rearrangement uses TRBV27 and TRBJ2-1; 7 positions agree with TRBD2. The CDR3 consists of 15 residues. V shed 3 bases, J shed 4 bases, and the junction held 6 bases outside the gene matches. The germline V gene has CDR1 MNHEY and CDR2 SMNVEV (reference sequence). CDR3 loop: CASSFEGGRYNEQFF. The CDR3 coding sequence is TGTGCCAGCAGTTTTGAGGGAGGGCGTTACAATGAGCAGTTCTTC.

This chain joins TRBV12-3 or TRBV12-4 and TRBJ2-3, with a tentative D call TRBD2 (5 bases). Trimming left V 6 bases short and J 0 bases short, with 28 bases between. This CDR3 has 20 residues. In DNA form, the CDR3 reads TGTGCCAGCAGCTTACGGGCCGGGCAGACTTTACGGACTAGCACAGATACGCAGTATTTT. It codes for CASSLRAGQTLRTSTDTQYF.

This clonotype was observed a few times. The chain recombines TRBV2 with TRBJ2-7; 12 bases agree with TRBD1. The CDR3 is 14 amino acids. V gave up 4 bases and J gave up 5 bases; unmatched junction bases: 3. Germline V gene lookup returns CDR1 SNHLY and CDR2 FYNNEI. The CDR3 spells CASSGDRGRDEQYF. Written as DNA, the CDR3 is TGTGCCAGCAGTGGGGACAGGGGGCGCGACGAGCAGTACTTC.

This clonotype turned up a few times. CDR3 coding DNA: TGCAGTGCTACGACAGGGTTCCGTAGCGCCGGGGAGCTGTTTTTT. It encodes CSATTGFRSAGELFF. The V gene is TRBV20-1, the J gene TRBJ2-2; TRBD1 matches 7 bases. Trimming removed 4 bases from V and 6 bases from J; junction bases left unmatched: 11. There are 15 residues in the CDR3. From germline, CDR1 is DFQATT and CDR2 SNEGSKA (reference sequence).

This clonotype was detected a few times. The chain employs TRBV19 and TRBJ2-1; D is uncertain. Trimming removed 6 bases from V and 9 bases from J, with 12 bases in between. Germline CDR1 reads LNHDA; CDR2 reads SQIVND (reference sequence). The CDR3 consists of 12 residues. The CDR3 DNA follows: TGTGCCAGTAGCCCCCTATACGGTGAGCAGTTCTTC. It yields the protein CASSPLYGEQFF.

This clonotype was found many times. The chain joins TRBV5-6 to TRBJ1-5; D uncertain. The CDR3 totals 14 residues. The germline V and J ends were trimmed by 5 bases and 0 bases, with 9 bases remaining between them. Germline lookup yields CDR1 SGHDT and CDR2 YYEEEE. This CDR3 is CASSPDGSNQPQHF. As DNA, the CDR3 is TGTGCCAGCAGTCCCGACGGTAGCAATCAGCCCCAGCATTTT.

This clonotype has at least ten counts. The gene calls are TRBV6-2 or TRBV6-3 and TRBJ2-1; 8 nucleotides agree with TRBD2. The CDR3 has 14 residues. The trim removed 7 bases at V and 9 bases at J, leaving 11 bases unmatched. The germline CDR1 and CDR2 sequences are MNHEY and SVGEGT. CDR3 residues: CASIDAGGFREQFF. Here the CDR3 DNA reads TGTGCCAGCATTGATGCGGGAGGATTCCGTGAGCAGTTCTTC.

The chain is built from TRBV10-3 and TRBJ1-2, with 7 nucleotides matching TRBD1. Germline assignment: CDR1 ENHRY and CDR2 SYGVKD. Losses at the gene ends were 4 bases for V and 6 bases for J; bases not matched to a gene: 11. The CDR3 is made up of 15 amino acids. The CDR3 loop is CAISARQGTGDGYTF. The CDR3 DNA reads TGTGCCATCAGTGCCCGACAGGGCACGGGCGATGGCTACACCTTC.

CDR3 in amino acids: CASSLPGTETQYF. CDR3 in DNA: TGTGCCAGCAGCTTACCGGGGACAGAGACCCAGTACTTC. The chain couples TRBV11-2 to TRBJ2-5; either TRBD1 or TRBD2 may supply D (5 bases each). The ends were cut back, 2 bases at V and 4 bases at J, with 8 bases in the middle. The CDR3 contains 13 residues. The germline V gene encodes CDR1 SGHAT and CDR2 FQNNGV.

The chain combines TRBV6-2 or TRBV6-3 with TRBJ2-5; D not certain. The CDR3 extends over 11 amino acids. Trimming pared 8 bases from V and 4 bases from J, leaving 8 bases between. Germline CDR1 reads MNHEY; CDR2 reads SVGEGT. In DNA, the CDR3 is TGTGCCAGCCGTTCCGTAGAGACCCAGTACTTC. Its protein product is CASRSVETQYF.

This clonotype was recorded at least ten times. The chain joins TRBV2 to TRBJ1-5; perhaps TRBD1 as D (5 bases). Germline values: CDR1 SNHLY, CDR2 FYNNEI. Trimming cost V 6 bases and J 6 bases, with 18 bases left between them. This CDR3 has 15 residues. The CDR3 bases are TGTGCCAGCAGCTCAAATCGTCAGGGCGGTCAGCCCCAGCATTTT. It yields the protein CASSSNRQGGQPQHF. The full variable domain, rest sourced from reference TRBV2 and TRBJ1-5, is EPEVTQTPSHQVTQMGQEVILRCVPISNHLYFYWYRQILGQKVEFLVSFYNNEISEKSEIFDDQFSVERPDGSNFTLKIRSTKLEDSAMYFCASSSNRQGGQPQHFGDGTRLSIL.